This T cell receptor (beta chain) derives from a study of blood T cell repertoires in COVID-19. CDR3 size: 17 residues. The V gene's germline CDR1 is MGHRA and CDR2 YSYEKL. V lost 0 bases to trimming and J lost 3 bases; unmatched junction nucleotides: 8. Original processing notes: Nucleated cell number was recorded as an estimate derived from reference gene primer amplification. The assay was immunoSEQ multiplex PCR, and TCRdb's table has in-frame clones only and misses some. V and J calls and clone size are as listed in that table; D and trimming were resolved from the DNA. This table holds hundreds of thousands of clones, around 89% found once.

The receptor's source is a woman between 25 and 40 years old with acute or convalescent COVID-19. This chain uses TRBV4-1 with TRBJ2-5; the match to TRBD2 covers 9 bases. The sequenced sample consisted of peripheral blood. The CDR3 sequence is CASSQDKNLAGKETQYF. As DNA, the CDR3 is TGCGCCAGCAGCCAAGATAAGAACCTAGCGGGGAAAGAGACCCAGTACTTC.